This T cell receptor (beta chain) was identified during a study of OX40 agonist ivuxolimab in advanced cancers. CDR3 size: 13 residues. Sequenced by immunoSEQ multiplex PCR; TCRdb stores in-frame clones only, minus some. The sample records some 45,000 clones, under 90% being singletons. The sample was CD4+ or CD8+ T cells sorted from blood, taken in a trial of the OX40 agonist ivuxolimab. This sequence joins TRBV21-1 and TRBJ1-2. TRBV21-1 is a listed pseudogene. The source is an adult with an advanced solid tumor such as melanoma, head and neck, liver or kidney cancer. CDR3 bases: TGTGCCAGCAGCAAAACCCCCCGGAAAGGCTACACCTTC. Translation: CASSKTPRKGYTF.